This T cell receptor beta chain was recovered during a study of blood T cells in healthy people across ages (dated by TCRdb to 2014 to 2015). Regarding the complete study: In model experiments, roughly one uniquely barcoded TCR beta cDNA molecule per two T cells was captured by template switching. Using deep sequencing normalized with unique cDNA molecular identifiers, the study measured how TCR beta repertoire diversity changes with age. The donors were divided into four age groups: young (average approximately 16 years), middle-aged (about 39), aged (about 60) and long-lived (about 90). To avoid experimental bias, donors of different ages were randomly spread across the sequencing lanes. The study analyzed two additional independent replicas of 1 million unique cDNA reads from the same blood draw for two donors, one aged 18 to 30 and one aged 80 or older. What the research found in general, with its limitations: The long-lived group showed more naive CD4+ T cells, fewer expanded clones and increased TCR diversity than the aged group, suggesting age selection. As age increased, observed TCR beta diversity per million T cells dropped in a roughly linear way, and a significant reduction was already evident by age about 40. Since profiling was done on bulk unsorted PBMCs, naive and antigen-experienced compartments could not be conclusively compared. Because donor CMV infection status was unknown, age-related changes in expanded clonotypes were potentially confounded. There was a strong correlation between observed TCR beta diversity and the percentage of naive T cells measured by flow cytometry. Total diversity estimates from one million sequenced T cells were considered lower bounds and underestimates.

Preparation of the library involved 5' RACE. Sequenced on an Illumina HiSeq 2500. A second 7 to 11 cycle PCR used a sample-barcoded 5' primer and a J-beta primer mix. Each TCR beta cDNA molecule received a unique molecular identifier from a template-switch 5' adaptor carrying 12 random nucleotides. Each sample yielded at least 3 million CDR3-containing paired-end reads. First-strand cDNA was synthesized from all RNA with the Mint cDNA synthesis kit, primed by a TRBC-specific oligonucleotide. Following uracil-DNA glycosylase treatment, all cDNA underwent a first 18-cycle PCR with the universal primers M1SS and BC2_uni_R. For the original study's pipeline: Normalization of each sample was performed by random selection of 1 million high-quality reads, each carrying a distinct molecular identifier. Instead of being binned into consensus sequences, reads that shared molecular identifiers were thrown out. MiTCR, set to a Q25 quality threshold and the strictest error-elimination algorithm, was used for CDR3 identification, clonotype clustering and error correction. A nonparametric unseen species model with Euler transformation was used to estimate a lower bound on total TCR beta diversity. The raw public reads went through TCRdb reprocessing: fastp at Q25, MiXCR clone calling, in-frame beta chains kept. Each CDR3 protein appears once, grouped with its most common genes and DNA. TCRdb, not the original authors, processed these V and J calls. The sample table contains some 640,000 distinct CDR3 sequences; only one count was recorded for about 28% of them. The top ten constitute 15% to 19% of the sample.

The CDR3 spans 14 residues, from the cysteine through the phenylalanine. The DNA shown is the 42-base CDR3, in frame from base 1. Ends trimmed: V by 3 bases, J by 4 bases; bases unmatched to a gene: 4. The germline V gene yields SGDLS for CDR1 and YYNGEE for CDR2. The donors were roughly 40 Caucasian individuals from Russia, aged roughly 6 to 100 years, who were systemically healthy. About 9.1 milliliters of peripheral blood were collected from each donor into EDTA-treated Vacutainer tubes. PBMCs were isolated by Ficoll-Paque density-gradient centrifugation, with at least 6 million obtained per sample. Total RNA, at least 6 micrograms per sample, was extracted from PBMCs with Trizol reagent. Naive CD45RAhigh/CD27high T cell percentages were measured by flow cytometry on a PBMC aliquot from every donor. This clonotype was found many times. This receptor's antigen is unknown. No base qualities exist here, and no much larger clone lies one base off it.

The receptor was isolated from a woman aged 80 or over in good health. The sequence links TRBV9 to TRBJ1-2, and 9 bases in between align with TRBD1. The sample taken for sequencing was blood. The CDR3 protein is CASSAPTGGYGYTF. The bases are TGTGCCAGCAGCGCCCCGACAGGGGGCTATGGCTACACCTTC.